The entry below describes one T cell receptor beta chain. Antigen specificity is unknown. This record comes from a study of monozygotic twins with inflammatory bowel disease. General study findings and limits: IBD patients shared fewer clonotypes with other individuals than healthy twins, especially patients with disease activity signs. A single strong clonotype or signal linked to IBD was not supported.

Two nested PCRs, around 16 and 10 cycles, amplified TCRalpha and TCRbeta cDNA. TCRdb re-called the 5' RACE reads and gives one entry per CDR3 protein, without DNA. In total, the table holds 110,000 to 150,000 distinct CDR3 sequences. Looked up from germline, CDR1 is SGHTA and CDR2 is FQGTGA. The CDR3 runs 14 residues. The chain recombines TRBV7-3 with TRBJ2-7; TCRdb's assignment of TRBD2 cannot be checked, as there is no DNA. The sequenced material came from blood. The source of this sequence is a human donor with ulcerative colitis or Crohn's disease, or a healthy co-twin of an affected twin (not recorded which). The CDR3 sequence: CASSLTSQRYEQYF.